The clone carrying this TCR beta chain was detected once. This record comes from a study of T cell responses to AZD1222 COVID-19 vaccine. Produced via immunoSEQ multiplex PCR; TCRdb's table is partial and in-frame only. The sample lists some 150,000 clones, approximately 89% occurring once. Germline V gene lookup returns CDR1 KGHDR and CDR2 SFDVKD. The CDR3 runs 14 residues. The trim removed 1 base at V and 10 bases at J, leaving 8 bases unmatched. This receptor was taken from an adult in good health. The sample in question was peripheral blood, obtained on day 0 of AZD1222 vaccination. This rearrangement joins TRBV24-1 to TRBJ2-7; 8 bases are a match to TRBD1. The CDR3 nucleotides read TGTGCCACCAGTGATTTAAGGACAGGGCAGCGTCAGTACTTC. Translation: CATSDLRTGQRQYF.